This T cell receptor (beta chain) was sequenced during a study of identical twins. Trimming cost V 3 bases and J 7 bases, with 10 bases left between them. Germline V gene sequence: CDR1 DFQATT, CDR2 SNEGSKA (reference sequence). CDR3 length equals 11 residues. Study findings and constraints: Cord blood beta clonotypes present at high abundance carried fewer insertions; no such pattern appeared in memory repertoires.

With respect to this clonotype: Antigen: not known.

TCRdb reprocessed the 5' RACE reads with MiXCR, giving one entry per CDR3 protein. The sample contains 1.5 million to 2 million distinct CDR3 sequences, under 35% of which appear only once. This receptor was identified in a newborn girl in good health. Sequences were obtained from cord blood. The rearrangement joins TRBV20-1 to TRBJ2-7, with unresolved D. The CDR3 DNA is TGCAGTGCTAGCACGGCTAGGGAGCAGTACTTC. Translated, it gives CSASTAREQYF.